Reported below is one T cell receptor beta chain. The data were obtained in a study of blood T cell repertoires in COVID-19. Germline values: CDR1 SGDLS, CDR2 YYNGEE. This CDR3 region has 17 residues. Trimming removed 0 bases from V and 1 base from J, with 14 bases in between. As originally analysed: The assay estimated nucleated cells by amplifying reference gene primers. Repertoires were generated with immunoSEQ multiplex PCR, while TCRdb's copy carries only in-frame clones and drops some. The D gene and trimming were derived from the DNA, and the V and J assignments and clone size from that table. The data show around 260,000 clones, 75% to 90% seen once.

The source is a man between 25 and 39 years old with active or convalescent COVID-19. Sequenced material: peripheral blood. The genes are TRBV9 and TRBJ1-3, with D possibly matching TRBD1 (6 bases). Here the CDR3 DNA reads TGTGCCAGCAGCGTAGCTCGTGGGACACTGTCTGGAAACACCATATATTTT. Its protein is CASSVARGTLSGNTIYF. The full variable domain, its missing parts supplied by reference TRBV9 and TRBJ1-3, is DSGVTQTPKHLITATGQRVTLRCSPRSGDLSVYWYQQSLDQGLQFLIQYYNGEERAKGNILERFSAQQFPDLHSELNLSSLELGDSALYFCASSVARGTLSGNTIYFGEGSWLTVV.